Listed below are T cell receptor beta chains from one sample, sequenced in a study of T cell changes during pregnancy in multiple sclerosis. Clones were sequenced by immunoSEQ multiplex PCR, and TCRdb holds only the in-frame ones, with some missing. The sample yields tens of thousands of clones, 85% to 95% seen once. The sequences come from peripheral blood, collected after pregnancy. Receptor source: a female donor with multiple sclerosis, enrolled in a pregnancy study. Each CDR3 is given with its conserved first and last residue. D genes are given only for firm matches. Clone size is shown for a subset of rows, as once, few, many or a class of expanded clone.

j_gene: TRBJ2-7; d_gene: TRBD2; v_gene: TRBV25-1; abundance: -; CDR3aa: CASTARAGGGEQYF; CDR3nt: TGTGCCAGCACTGCCCGGGCCGGGGGGGGAGAGCAGTACTTC
j_gene: TRBJ2-1; d_gene: TRBD2; v_gene: TRBV5-5; abundance: -; CDR3aa: CASSLRTSEYNEQFF; CDR3nt: TGTGCCAGCAGCTTGAGGACTAGCGAGTACAATGAGCAGTTCTTC
j_gene: TRBJ2-5; d_gene: TRBD1; v_gene: TRBV7-2; abundance: few; CDR3aa: CASSLTGTGKETQYF; CDR3nt: TGTGCCAGCAGCTTAACCGGGACAGGGAAAGAGACCCAGTACTTC
j_gene: TRBJ1-1; d_gene: -; v_gene: TRBV5-1; abundance: -; CDR3aa: CASSLDTNTEAFF; CDR3nt: TGCGCCAGCAGCTTGGACACGAACACTGAAGCTTTCTTT
j_gene: TRBJ2-3; d_gene: -; v_gene: TRBV5-1; abundance: -; CDR3aa: CASREPQTDTQYF; CDR3nt: TGCGCCAGCAGGGAGCCCCAGACAGATACGCAGTATTTT
j_gene: TRBJ2-1; d_gene: TRBD2; v_gene: TRBV4-1; abundance: -; CDR3aa: CASSLQTRQTSGEREQFF; CDR3nt: TGCGCCAGCAGCCTACAGACCCGGCAGACTAGCGGGGAGCGGGAGCAGTTCTTC
j_gene: TRBJ1-1; d_gene: TRBD1; v_gene: TRBV7-3; abundance: once; CDR3aa: CASSPGQGSHTEAFF; CDR3nt: TGTGCCAGCAGCCCTGGACAGGGCAGTCACACTGAAGCTTTCTTT
j_gene: TRBJ2-1; d_gene: -; v_gene: TRBV4-3; abundance: -; CDR3aa: CASSQFWEAYNEQFF; CDR3nt: TGCGCCAGCAGCCAATTTTGGGAGGCATACAATGAGCAGTTCTTC
j_gene: TRBJ1-1; d_gene: -; v_gene: TRBV4-3; abundance: -; CDR3aa: CASSQIVQGQAFF; CDR3nt: TGCGCCAGCAGCCAAATAGTTCAGGGCCAAGCTTTCTTT
j_gene: TRBJ1-2; d_gene: -; v_gene: TRBV19; abundance: -; CDR3aa: CASKALGGWTNYGYTF; CDR3nt: TGTGCCAGTAAGGCCCTTGGAGGTTGGACTAACTATGGCTACACCTTC
j_gene: TRBJ2-5; d_gene: TRBD2; v_gene: TRBV4-2; abundance: -; CDR3aa: CASSQARGDQETQYF; CDR3nt: TGTGCCAGCAGCCAAGCCCGGGGGGACCAAGAGACCCAGTACTTC
j_gene: TRBJ1-6; d_gene: TRBD1; v_gene: TRBV19; abundance: few; CDR3aa: CASSVSTGTGIAPLHF; CDR3nt: TGTGCCAGTAGTGTCTCGACAGGGACCGGTATTGCACCCCTCCACTTT
j_gene: TRBJ1-1; d_gene: TRBD1; v_gene: TRBV5-4; abundance: once; CDR3aa: CASSSSGTGGFGAFF; CDR3nt: TGTGCCAGCAGCTCATCCGGGACAGGGGGCTTTGGGGCTTTCTTT
j_gene: TRBJ1-5; d_gene: TRBD1; v_gene: TRBV2; abundance: -; CDR3aa: CASSEAAGQGAEQPQHF; CDR3nt: TGTGCCAGCAGTGAAGCGGCGGGACAGGGGGCCGAACAGCCCCAGCATTTT
j_gene: TRBJ1-2; d_gene: -; v_gene: TRBV25-1; abundance: -; CDR3aa: CASSEGQGNYGYTF; CDR3nt: TGTGCCAGCAGTGAAGGGCAGGGCAACTATGGCTACACCTTC
j_gene: TRBJ1-1; d_gene: -; v_gene: TRBV19; abundance: once; CDR3aa: CASRVGGARDTEAFF; CDR3nt: TGTGCCAGTAGGGTGGGGGGGGCAAGGGACACTGAAGCTTTCTTT
j_gene: TRBJ1-1; d_gene: -; v_gene: TRBV9; abundance: once; CDR3aa: CASSVGVGRNTEAFF; CDR3nt: TGTGCCAGCAGCGTAGGAGTAGGGAGGAACACTGAAGCTTTCTTT
j_gene: TRBJ1-2; d_gene: TRBD1; v_gene: TRBV7-3; abundance: -; CDR3aa: CASSATGQSYYGYTF; CDR3nt: TGTGCCAGCAGCGCGACGGGACAGAGCTACTATGGCTACACCTTC
j_gene: TRBJ1-5; d_gene: TRBD1; v_gene: TRBV7-2; abundance: -; CDR3aa: CASSLARGSQPQHF; CDR3nt: TGTGCCAGCAGCTTAGCCAGGGGGAGTCAGCCCCAGCATTTT
j_gene: TRBJ2-7; d_gene: -; v_gene: TRBV5-6; abundance: many; CDR3aa: CASSPPNGSSSYEQYF; CDR3nt: TGTGCCAGCAGCCCGCCCAACGGTTCAAGCTCCTACGAGCAGTACTTC
j_gene: TRBJ1-5; d_gene: TRBD1; v_gene: TRBV6-4; abundance: -; CDR3aa: CASSDSRGRDRVTNQPQHF; CDR3nt: TGTGCCAGCAGTGACTCGAGGGGTAGGGACAGGGTCACAAATCAGCCCCAGCATTTT
j_gene: TRBJ2-7; d_gene: -; v_gene: TRBV18; abundance: -; CDR3aa: CASSPLQGSYEQYF; CDR3nt: TGTGCCAGCTCACCACTCCAGGGATCCTACGAGCAGTACTTC
j_gene: TRBJ2-7; d_gene: TRBD2; v_gene: TRBV7-9; abundance: -; CDR3aa: CASSLPLRTRGAYEQYF; CDR3nt: TGTGCCAGCAGCTTACCCCTCCGGACTAGAGGAGCCTACGAGCAGTACTTC
j_gene: TRBJ2-3; d_gene: -; v_gene: TRBV5-4; abundance: -; CDR3aa: CASSSLISDTQYF; CDR3nt: TGTGCCAGCAGCTCGTTAATTTCGGATACGCAGTATTTT
j_gene: TRBJ1-1; d_gene: TRBD1; v_gene: TRBV10-3; abundance: once; CDR3aa: CAISGNRGDTEAFF; CDR3nt: TGTGCCATCAGTGGAAACAGGGGTGATACTGAAGCTTTCTTT
j_gene: TRBJ2-2; d_gene: TRBD2; v_gene: TRBV19; abundance: -; CDR3aa: CASSPELAGLGPGELFF; CDR3nt: TGTGCCAGTAGCCCTGAACTAGCGGGTCTTGGGCCGGGGGAGCTGTTTTTT
j_gene: TRBJ1-6; d_gene: TRBD1; v_gene: TRBV5-6; abundance: few; CDR3aa: CASSWDRAGSPLHF; CDR3nt: TGTGCCAGCAGCTGGGACAGGGCTGGTTCACCCCTCCACTTT
j_gene: TRBJ1-1; d_gene: -; v_gene: TRBV7-9; abundance: -; CDR3aa: CASSSSMNTEAFF; CDR3nt: TGTGCCAGCAGCTCCTCTATGAACACTGAAGCTTTCTTT
j_gene: TRBJ2-5; d_gene: -; v_gene: TRBV6-1; abundance: -; CDR3aa: CASSEGSHFAQYF; CDR3nt: TGTGCCAGCAGTGAGGGCAGCCATTTCGCCCAGTACTTC
j_gene: TRBJ2-7; d_gene: -; v_gene: TRBV7-6; abundance: -; CDR3aa: CASSLSPNIFTGTHSYEQYF; CDR3nt: TGTGCCAGCAGCCTTAGCCCCAATATATTTACAGGGACCCACTCCTACGAGCAGTACTTC
j_gene: TRBJ1-1; d_gene: TRBD1; v_gene: TRBV6-5; abundance: -; CDR3aa: CASSLDREKAFF; CDR3nt: TGTGCCAGCAGCCTCGACAGGGAAAAAGCTTTCTTT
j_gene: TRBJ1-2; d_gene: -; v_gene: TRBV11-2; abundance: -; CDR3aa: CASSLVFGAPEGYTF; CDR3nt: TGTGCCAGCAGCTTAGTTTTTGGGGCCCCGGAGGGCTACACCTTC
j_gene: TRBJ2-5; d_gene: TRBD2; v_gene: TRBV19; abundance: -; CDR3aa: CASSSLAGDSQETQYF; CDR3nt: TGTGCCAGTAGTTCACTAGCGGGGGATTCTCAAGAGACCCAGTACTTC
j_gene: TRBJ2-5; d_gene: -; v_gene: TRBV19; abundance: -; CDR3aa: CASSRAEETQYF; CDR3nt: TGTGCCAGTAGTAGGGCCGAAGAGACCCAGTACTTC
j_gene: TRBJ1-1; d_gene: -; v_gene: TRBV18; abundance: once; CDR3aa: CASSHSDTSEAFF; CDR3nt: TGTGCCAGCTCACATAGCGACACCTCTGAAGCTTTCTTT
j_gene: TRBJ1-2; d_gene: -; v_gene: TRBV13; abundance: -; CDR3aa: CASSFGGVPSAGYGYTF; CDR3nt: TGTGCCAGCAGCTTCGGTGGTGTTCCTTCAGCGGGCTATGGCTACACCTTC
j_gene: TRBJ1-1; d_gene: -; v_gene: TRBV19; abundance: -; CDR3aa: CATSRYGGNTEAFF; CDR3nt: TGTGCCACCTCTAGGTACGGAGGTAACACTGAAGCTTTCTTT
j_gene: TRBJ1-6; d_gene: TRBD1; v_gene: TRBV6-1; abundance: -; CDR3aa: CASITRTGLNSPLHF; CDR3nt: TGTGCCAGCATTACCCGGACAGGGTTAAATTCACCCCTCCACTTT
j_gene: TRBJ2-2; d_gene: -; v_gene: TRBV7-6; abundance: -; CDR3aa: CASSSTTNTGELFF; CDR3nt: TGTGCCAGCAGCTCCACAACGAACACCGGGGAGCTGTTTTTT
j_gene: TRBJ1-2; d_gene: -; v_gene: TRBV29-1; abundance: -; CDR3aa: CSAQPGDIYGYTF; CDR3nt: TGCAGCGCCCAACCAGGGGACATTTATGGCTACACCTTC
j_gene: TRBJ2-4; d_gene: -; v_gene: TRBV13; abundance: -; CDR3aa: CASSWWEKGLAKNIQYF; CDR3nt: TGTGCCAGCAGCTGGTGGGAGAAAGGTCTAGCCAAAAACATTCAGTACTTC
j_gene: TRBJ1-1; d_gene: TRBD1; v_gene: TRBV7-6; abundance: -; CDR3aa: CASSLGRGLMNTEAFF; CDR3nt: TGTGCCAGCAGCTTGGGCAGGGGGCTGATGAACACTGAAGCTTTCTTT
j_gene: TRBJ1-1; d_gene: -; v_gene: TRBV19; abundance: -; CDR3aa: CASSPTARGNTEAFF; CDR3nt: TGTGCCAGTAGCCCCACTGCTAGGGGGAACACTGAAGCTTTCTTT
j_gene: TRBJ1-2; d_gene: -; v_gene: TRBV5-6; abundance: -; CDR3aa: CASSTSGVGYTF; CDR3nt: TGTGCCAGCAGCACGTCCGGGGTAGGCTACACCTTC
j_gene: TRBJ1-5; d_gene: -; v_gene: TRBV15; abundance: -; CDR3aa: CATSRALFGAQPQHF; CDR3nt: TGTGCCACCAGCAGAGCCCTATTTGGGGCTCAGCCCCAGCATTTT
j_gene: TRBJ2-7; d_gene: TRBD2; v_gene: TRBV7-2; abundance: once; CDR3aa: CASSLVAGGPGMNYEQYF; CDR3nt: TGTGCCAGCAGCTTAGTGGCGGGGGGGCCGGGGATGAATTACGAGCAGTACTTC
j_gene: TRBJ2-7; d_gene: TRBD2; v_gene: TRBV7-3; abundance: -; CDR3aa: CASSLRGGGPYEQYF; CDR3nt: TGTGCCAGCAGCTTACGTGGCGGGGGTCCCTACGAGCAGTACTTC
j_gene: TRBJ2-3; d_gene: TRBD2; v_gene: TRBV6-4; abundance: -; CDR3aa: CASSVTSGADTQYF; CDR3nt: TGTGCCAGCAGTGTAACTAGCGGGGCAGATACGCAGTATTTT